This TCR beta chain emerged from a study of T cell repertoires in cytomegalovirus infection. Study-wide results and caveats: HLA-C-restricted TCR beta clonotypes specific for CMV led the ex vivo response.

Germline V CDR1 and CDR2: SEHNR, FQNEAQ (reference sequence). V was cut by 5 bases and J by 5 bases, with 12 bases left in between. The CDR3 runs to 13 residues. In TCRdb, the reads were re-called with MiXCR into one record per CDR3 protein. The table has about 920,000 distinct CDR3 sequences, approximately 30% seen once. This clonotype appeared a few times. No antigen is known for it. The sequences come from cultured CD8+ T cells from PBMCs, collected from culture after CMV antigen stimulation. The gene calls are TRBV7-9 and TRBJ2-5, with D possibly TRBD2 on 5 matching bases. This TCR was sampled from a human donor in good health (CMV status not recorded). Some clones in this sample may be carry-over from other donors' samples. Here the CDR3 reads CASSDSSSETQYF. The CDR3 DNA reads as TGTGCCAGCAGCGACTCTAGCTCTGAGACCCAGTACTTC.